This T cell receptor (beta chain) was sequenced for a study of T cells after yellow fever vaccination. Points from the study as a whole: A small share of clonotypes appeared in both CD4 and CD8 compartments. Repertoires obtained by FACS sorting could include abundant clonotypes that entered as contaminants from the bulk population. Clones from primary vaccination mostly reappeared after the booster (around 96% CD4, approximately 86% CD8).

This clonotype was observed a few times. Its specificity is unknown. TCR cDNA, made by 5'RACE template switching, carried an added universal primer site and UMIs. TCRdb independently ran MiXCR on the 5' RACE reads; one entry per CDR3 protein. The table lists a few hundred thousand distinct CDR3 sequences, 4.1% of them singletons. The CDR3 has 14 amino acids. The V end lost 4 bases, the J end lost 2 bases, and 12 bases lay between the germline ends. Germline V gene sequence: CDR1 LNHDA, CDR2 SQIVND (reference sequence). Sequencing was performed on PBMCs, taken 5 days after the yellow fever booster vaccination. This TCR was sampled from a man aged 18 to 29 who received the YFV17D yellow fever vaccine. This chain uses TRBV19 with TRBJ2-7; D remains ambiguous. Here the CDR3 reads CASSRLGRTYEQYF. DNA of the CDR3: TGTGCCAGTAGTAGACTCGGGCGGACCTACGAGCAGTACTTC.